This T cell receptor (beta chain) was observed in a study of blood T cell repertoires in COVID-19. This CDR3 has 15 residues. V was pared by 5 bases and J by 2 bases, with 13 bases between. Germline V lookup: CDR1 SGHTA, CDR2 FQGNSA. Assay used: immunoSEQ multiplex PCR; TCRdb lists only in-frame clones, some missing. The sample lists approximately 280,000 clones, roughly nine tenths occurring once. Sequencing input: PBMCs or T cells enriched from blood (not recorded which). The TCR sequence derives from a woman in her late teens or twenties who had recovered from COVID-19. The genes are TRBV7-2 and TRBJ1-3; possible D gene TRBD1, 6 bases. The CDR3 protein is CASSDRTAPGNTIYF. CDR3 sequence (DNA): TGTGCCAGCAGCGACCGGACAGCCCCTGGAAACACCATATATTTT.